Included here is one T cell receptor (beta chain) sequence, with context. The antigen remains undetermined. The data stem from a study of cytomegalovirus exposure and HLA in healthy donors. Study conclusions and caveats: The study designated over 150 TCR beta chains cytomegalovirus-associated. According to a later analysis, TCR clusters from the first cohort tended to co-occur in the roughly 110 validation repertoires. According to reports, the classifier identified cytomegalovirus status with high specificity and sensitivity.

CDR3 length: 17 residues. Germline-derived CDR1 and CDR2 are LNHDA and SQIVND (reference sequence). Trimming pared 3 bases from V and 1 base from J, leaving 15 bases between. Among the roughly 120 subjects of the validation cohort, separate from the roughly 700-subject first cohort, were the donors. TCRdb's table, derived via immunoSEQ multiplex PCR, lists solely in-frame clones and lacks some. The table lists 150,000 to 180,000 clones, approximately 86% of them singletons. The sequenced sample consisted of PBMCs. The J gene is TRBJ2-2, the V gene TRBV19; the D gene is possibly TRBD2 (5 bases). The sequence derives from a man aged 18 to 30 in good health and CMV-seropositive. CDR3 nucleotides: TGTGCCAGTAGTATCGATATGAGACTAAGGAACACCGGGGAGCTGTTTTTT. It is translated as CASSIDMRLRNTGELFF.